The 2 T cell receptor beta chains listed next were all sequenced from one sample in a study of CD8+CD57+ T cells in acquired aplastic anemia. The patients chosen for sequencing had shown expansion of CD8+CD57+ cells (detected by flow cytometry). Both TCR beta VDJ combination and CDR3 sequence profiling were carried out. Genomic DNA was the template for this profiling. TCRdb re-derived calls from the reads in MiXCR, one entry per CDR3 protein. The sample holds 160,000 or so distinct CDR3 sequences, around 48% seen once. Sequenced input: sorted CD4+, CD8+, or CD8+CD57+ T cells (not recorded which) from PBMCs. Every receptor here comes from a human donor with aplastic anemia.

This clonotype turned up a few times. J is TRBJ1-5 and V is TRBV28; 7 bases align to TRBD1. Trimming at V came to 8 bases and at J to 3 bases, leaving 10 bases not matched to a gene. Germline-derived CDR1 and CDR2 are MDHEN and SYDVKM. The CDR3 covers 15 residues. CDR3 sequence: CASWGQLLSNQPQHF. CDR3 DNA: TGTGCCAGCTGGGGACAGCTACTATCCAATCAGCCCCAGCATTTT.

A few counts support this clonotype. The CDR3 here is CATGGQGYEQYF. Here the CDR3 DNA reads TGTGCTACGGGAGGACAGGGCTACGAGCAGTACTTC. The rearrangement links TRBV19 to TRBJ2-7; tentative D call: TRBD1 (8 bases). The CDR3 loop spans 12 amino acids. Per the germline V gene, CDR1 is LNHDA and CDR2 is SQIVND (reference sequence).